Sequencing of this T cell receptor beta chain was carried out in a study of metastatic and nonmetastatic thyroid tumors (dated by TCRdb to 2018 to 2020). Describing the broader study: Repertoires were compared across peripheral blood and tumor or nodule tissue samples from malignant and benign thyroid patients. Overall study outcomes, separate from this receptor: TCR beta diversity was reported as significantly higher in malignant tumors than in benign nodules, in both blood and tumor samples.

None of the patients had been given any treatment before thyroid surgery. Using T-cell receptor beta sequencing, the study looked back at clinical samples from patients collected from 2012 to 2018. Deletion took 5 bases off V and 5 bases off J, with a span of 14 bases between the germline ends. The CDR3, from cysteine to phenylalanine, totals 13 residues. This entry keeps only the CDR3 DNA: 39 bases, framed from base 1. Via the germline V gene (reference sequence), CDR1 is DFQATT and CDR2 SNEGSKA. Comment on this clone: Its cognate antigen has yet to be identified. Base qualities were left out, and no much larger clone turns up one base away.

The method was PCR. Sequenced on an Illumina HiSeq 4000. High-throughput sequencing was used to profile the CDR3 region of the TCR beta-chain in every patient. For the original study's pipeline: CDR3 differences across clinicopathological groups were used to build a classifier for discriminating distant-metastatic papillary thyroid cancer patients. The Shannon index was used to assess repertoire diversity, and the Morisita-Horn index was used to assess tumor-blood repertoire similarity. TCRdb redid the processing of the public reads, applying fastp at Q25 and MiXCR, and retained in-frame beta chains. The V and J calls, along with clone size, are taken from TCRdb and not from the paper's own processing. The sample table records 34,000 or so clones; roughly a fifth of these occur just once. Roughly 8% of the sample comes from the top ten.

The sequenced sample consisted of blood. This receptor was identified in a female donor with papillary thyroid cancer or a benign thyroid nodule (not recorded which). Some clones in this sample may be carry-over from other donors' samples. The sequence links TRBV20-1 to TRBJ2-3; the D gene is perhaps TRBD2, on 5 matching bases. The nucleotides read TGCAGTGCTCGGAGCGGTGGCAAAGATACGCAGTATTTT. This encodes CSARSGGKDTQYF.